Below are 31 T cell receptor beta chains sequenced from a single sample in a study of CXCR3-negative and CXCR3-positive naive CD8 T cells. Study-wide results and caveats: TRB CDR3s of CXCR3-positive naive cells were more hydrophobic than those of CXCR3-negative naive cells.

The TRB libraries of cDNA were built by UMI-labeled 5' RACE. TCRdb reprocessed the 5' RACE reads and keeps a single row for each CDR3 protein, giving no DNA. This table holds about 92,000 distinct CDR3 sequences. Their specific antigens are unknown. Sequencing used naive CXCR3+ CD8+ T cells from blood. The subset denotes: CD45RO-CCR7+CD27+CD95- naive CD8+ T cells expressing CXCR3 (TNR3+). The receptors come from a human donor in good health. Some clones in this sample may be carry-over from other donors' samples.

J is TRBJ2-7 and V is TRBV4-1; as DNA is missing, the TRBD1 call by TCRdb cannot be tested. The CDR3 has 14 amino acids. CDR1 and CDR2 (germline): MGHRA, YSYEKL. The CDR3 sequence: CASSQVQGTYEQYF.

V usage is TRBV7-6 and J usage is TRBJ1-5. CDR1 is SGHVS and CDR2 is FNYEAQ in the germline V gene. This CDR3 is 15 amino acids long. This CDR3 reads CASSPSPKGNQPQHF.

The chain carries TRBV14 and TRBJ2-3; there is no DNA to check the TCRdb D call of TRBD2. CDR3 length: 17 residues. CDR1 and CDR2 (germline): SGHDN, FVKESK. CDR3 sequence: CASSQDSGLLTTDTQYF.

The chain combines TRBV12-3 or TRBV12-4 with TRBJ1-4; the TCRdb D gene call, TRBD1, has no DNA to confirm it. The CDR3 has 15 residues. The CDR3 is CATSPPGGSNEKLFF.

The chain joins TRBV27 to TRBJ2-3; the D call of TRBD1 rests on TCRdb alone, since no DNA is present to check it. The length of the CDR3 is 16 residues. Germline loops: CDR1 MNHEY, CDR2 SMNVEV (reference sequence). CDR3 protein: CASRAPGTLKGDTQYF.

The chain carries TRBV20-1 and TRBJ2-7; there is no DNA to check the TCRdb D call of TRBD2. The CDR3 has 14 amino acids. Germline V gene lookup returns CDR1 DFQATT and CDR2 SNEGSKA (reference sequence). The CDR3 loop reads CSAESSGSGYEQYF.

The rearrangement uses TRBV29-1 and TRBJ2-7; TCRdb calls TRBD1, which cannot be checked without DNA. Per germline, CDR1 SQVTM and CDR2 ANQGSEA. The CDR3 extends over 12 amino acids. CDR3 in amino acids: CSVLQGTYEQYF.

This chain links TRBV20-1 with TRBJ2-1. This CDR3 is built from 14 residues. CDR1 is DFQATT and CDR2 is SNEGSKA in the germline V gene (reference sequence). This CDR3 reads CSPESGRADNEQFF.

The CDR3 region is CASSESGGRGEGYTF. The chain joins TRBV2 to TRBJ1-2; the TCRdb call, TRBD1, lacks DNA for checking. The length of the CDR3 is 15 residues. CDR1 is SNHLY and CDR2 is FYNNEI in the germline V gene.

The chain combines TRBV19 with TRBJ2-6; absent DNA, TCRdb's TRBD1 call cannot be checked. Germline V gene lookup returns CDR1 LNHDA and CDR2 SQIVND (reference sequence). CDR3 length: 13 residues. The CDR3 here is CASWASGANVLTF.

The chain carries TRBV6-5 and TRBJ2-2. CDR1 is MNHEY, CDR2 SVGAGI, per germline. The CDR3 covers 15 residues. CDR3 loop: CASSYTSGMTGELFF.

This chain's CDR3 is CASSLTSGRQPQYF. The chain links TRBV28 to TRBJ1-5; as DNA is missing, the TRBD1 call by TCRdb cannot be tested. The CDR3 runs 14 residues. Germline V CDR1 and CDR2: MDHEN, SYDVKM.

This chain joins TRBV12-5 and TRBJ1-2; the TCRdb call, TRBD1, lacks DNA for checking. CDR1 is LGHNT and CDR2 is FRNRAP in the germline V gene. The CDR3 loop spans 14 amino acids. The CDR3: CASVAGGTGYGYTF.

The J gene is TRBJ2-5, the V gene TRBV28; with no DNA, the TCRdb D assignment of TRBD2 cannot be verified. CDR3 length: 14 residues. Germline V gene sequence: CDR1 MDHEN, CDR2 SYDVKM. CDR3 in amino acids: CASSPGLATETQYF.

The rearrangement links TRBV27 to TRBJ1-1; TCRdb's D call, TRBD1, is unchecked because there is no DNA. Germline V gene sequence: CDR1 MNHEY, CDR2 SMNVEV (reference sequence). The CDR3 is 12 residues long. This CDR3 reads CASSSGGVKAFF.

The chain carries TRBV28 and TRBJ1-2; there is no DNA to check the TCRdb D call of TRBD1. This CDR3 has 14 amino acids. Germline assignment: CDR1 MDHEN and CDR2 SYDVKM. CDR3 region: CASSHRGTQGGYTF.

V is TRBV12-3 or TRBV12-4 and J is TRBJ2-1; the TCRdb D gene call, TRBD1, has no DNA to confirm it. CDR3 size: 12 residues. CDR3 sequence: CASSDTGNEQFF.

This chain connects TRBV5-1 to TRBJ2-1. This CDR3 comprises 17 residues. The germline V gene has CDR1 SGHRS and CDR2 YFSETQ. Here the CDR3 reads CASSLGPATRLYNEQFF.

The chain is built from TRBV25-1 and TRBJ2-7; the TCRdb call, TRBD2, lacks DNA for checking. Germline V gives CDR1 MGHDK, CDR2 SYGVNS. CDR3 length equals 13 residues. The CDR3 protein is CASSGRLVYEQYF.

The chain recombines TRBV5-4 with TRBJ2-1. Germline V gene lookup returns CDR1 SGHNT and CDR2 YYREEE (reference sequence). The CDR3 loop spans 16 amino acids. CDR3 sequence: CASSDRVIHLYNEQFF.

J is TRBJ1-1 and V is TRBV6-1; without DNA, the TCRdb call of TRBD1 cannot be checked. This CDR3 region has 20 residues. Germline CDR1 reads MNHNS; CDR2 reads SASEGT. The CDR3 loop reads CASSPLLTGSLRGMNTEAFF.

CDR3 loop: CSVEEGAGAPFF. This chain connects TRBV29-1 to TRBJ2-1; TCRdb selects TRBD1, and the lack of DNA leaves this call unchecked. Germline V CDR1 and CDR2: SQVTM, ANQGSEA. The CDR3 sequence is 12 residues long.

The chain carries TRBV15 and TRBJ1-2; TCRdb names TRBD1, which stays unverified in the absence of DNA. Germline CDR1 LNHNV, CDR2 YYDKDF (reference sequence). This CDR3 spans 14 amino acids. This CDR3 is CATSKGTEVGGYTF.

The chain is built from TRBV18 and TRBJ2-1. CDR3 size: 12 residues. CDR1 and CDR2 (germline): KGHSH, LQKENI. The CDR3 is CASSPHGNEQFF.

V gene TRBV15 combines with J gene TRBJ1-4; TCRdb designates TRBD1, a call that cannot be tested without DNA. Germline assignment: CDR1 LNHNV and CDR2 YYDKDF (reference sequence). The CDR3 consists of 16 residues. The CDR3 loop reads CATSRPGETTNEKLFF.

The chain couples TRBV12-3 or TRBV12-4 to TRBJ2-7; TCRdb names TRBD1, which stays unverified in the absence of DNA. The CDR3 sequence is 15 residues long. CDR3 region: CASTNDRGPGYEQYF.

The V gene is TRBV27, the J gene TRBJ1-1; TCRdb picks TRBD1, but there is no DNA to check that call. The CDR3 contains 14 residues. Germline assignment: CDR1 MNHEY and CDR2 SMNVEV (reference sequence). The CDR3 reads CASSMTGGGTEAFF.

The rearrangement links TRBV11-2 to TRBJ2-2; TCRdb outputs TRBD2, but without DNA this stays unchecked. Germline CDR1 and CDR2: SGHAT and FQNNGV. There are 16 residues in the CDR3. The CDR3 reads CASSLGRDLDTGELFF.

The genes are TRBV29-1 and TRBJ2-7; TCRdb proposes TRBD2, but this gene call is untestable without DNA. Germline V CDR1 and CDR2: SQVTM, ANQGSEA. This CDR3 region has 13 residues. This CDR3 reads CSVMGTSGYEQYF.

V gene TRBV7-8 combines with J gene TRBJ2-7; TCRdb picks TRBD1, but there is no DNA to check that call. The germline gives CDR1 SGHVS, CDR2 FQNEAQ. The CDR3 has 16 residues. CDR3 sequence reads: CASSSLAGVSSYEQYF.

The chain carries TRBV12-3 or TRBV12-4 and TRBJ1-6; checking the TCRdb D call of TRBD1 is not possible without DNA. The CDR3 length is 14 residues. The CDR3 protein is CASSLGAYNSPLHF.